This entry lists 25 T cell receptor beta chains sequenced from one sample in a study of beta chain features in type 1 diabetes. Investigators reverse transcribed all isolated RNA, so they sequenced expressed TCRB transcripts. The assay was immunoSEQ multiplex PCR, and TCRdb's table has in-frame clones only and misses some. Here the sample spans approximately 250,000 clones, 9.6% being singletons. The specimen was naive CD4+ T cells from blood. The receptor source for this set is a woman aged 18 to 35 in good health.

This clone showed up just a few times. The rearrangement links TRBV5-4 to TRBJ2-1, with 9 bases aligning to TRBD2. The CDR3 is 17 amino acids. The germline gives CDR1 SGHNT, CDR2 YYREEE (reference sequence). V lost 4 bases and J lost 2; bases outside the gene matches: 10. DNA of the CDR3: TGTGCCAGCAGCCCAGAGAAAAGCGGGAGGCCCTACAATGAGCAGTTCTTC. It yields the protein CASSPEKSGRPYNEQFF.

The genes are TRBV30 and TRBJ1-3; the D is unclear. Trimming pared 1 base from V and 2 bases from J, leaving 12 bases between. The CDR3 consists of 15 residues. Germline V gene data show CDR1 as GTSNPN and CDR2 as SVGIG (reference sequence). CDR3 amino acids: CAWSGRLKTGNTIYF. The CDR3 DNA sequence: TGTGCCTGGAGTGGTCGCCTAAAAACTGGAAACACCATATATTTT.

This clone turned up a few times. The chain carries TRBV5-1 and TRBJ2-3; D may be TRBD2 (5 bases). Germline-derived CDR1 and CDR2 are SGHRS and YFSETQ. This CDR3 comprises 15 residues. V lost 4 bases, J lost 0 bases, and 12 bases lay in between. DNA of the CDR3: TGCGCCAGCAGCGGAGGACGGTCTAGCACAGATACGCAGTATTTT. Translated, it gives CASSGGRSSTDTQYF. The full variable domain, rest sourced from reference TRBV5-1 and TRBJ2-3, is KAGVTQTPRYLIKTRGQQVTLSCSPISGHRSVSWYQQTPGQGLQFLFEYFSETQRNKGNFPGRFSGRQFSNSRSEMNVSTLELGDSALYLCASSGGRSSTDTQYFGPGTRLTVL.

In this sample, this clone turned up many times. The chain couples TRBV30 to TRBJ2-3, with D perhaps TRBD1 (6 bases). V was cut by 2 bases and J by 6 bases, with 12 bases left in between. Germline values: CDR1 GTSNPN, CDR2 SVGIG (reference sequence). CDR3 length equals 13 residues. CDR3 region: CAWSFQGLDTQYF. CDR3 bases: TGTGCCTGGAGTTTTCAGGGGCTGGATACGCAGTATTTT.

V and J are TRBV19 and TRBJ2-7, with 8 bases matching TRBD1. The germline V gene has CDR1 LNHDA and CDR2 SQIVND (reference sequence). The J segment lost 2 bases and the V segment lost 3 bases, leaving 6 bases of the junction unmatched. This CDR3 has 15 residues. The CDR3 is CASSISQGAAYEQYF. In DNA form, the CDR3 reads TGTGCCAGTAGTATCAGTCAGGGGGCCGCCTACGAGCAGTACTTC. Together with reference TRBV19 and TRBJ2-7, the CDR3 gives the full variable domain: DGGITQSPKYLFRKEGQNVTLSCEQNLNHDAMYWYRQDPGQGLRLIYYSQIVNDFQKGDIAEGYSVSREKKESFPLTVTSAQKNPTAFYLCASSISQGAAYEQYFGPGTRLTVT.

This clone was counted between two and nine times. This CDR3 is CASSRLAGYEQYF. The DNA of the CDR3 is TGTGCCAGCAGCAGACTAGCGGGCTACGAGCAGTACTTC. The chain has TRBV2 and TRBJ2-7, with 10 bases identical to TRBD2. The CDR3 runs to 13 residues. Per germline, CDR1 SNHLY and CDR2 FYNNEI. V shed 6 bases, J shed 3 bases, and the junction held 2 bases outside the gene matches.

Remarks on this clone: Other DNA sequences from this sample encode an identical CDR3 as well. The V gene is TRBV5-1, the J gene TRBJ1-1; 9 positions agree with TRBD1. The CDR3 spans 14 residues. Germline V CDR1 and CDR2: SGHRS, YFSETQ. V was clipped by 5 bases and J by 1 base; unmatched bases: 3. The CDR3 DNA reads as TGCGCCAGCAGTGAGACAGGGGGGAACACTGAAGCTTTCTTT. Its translation is CASSETGGNTEAFF. Full variable domain (remainder filled in from reference TRBV5-1 and TRBJ1-1): KAGVTQTPRYLIKTRGQQVTLSCSPISGHRSVSWYQQTPGQGLQFLFEYFSETQRNKGNFPGRFSGRQFSNSRSEMNVSTLELGDSALYLCASSETGGNTEAFFGQGTRLTVV.

The genes are TRBV18 and TRBJ1-1; 8 nucleotides agree with TRBD1. The V and J ends lost 3 bases and 4 bases, in that order; junction bases with no gene match: 4. The CDR3 consists of 14 residues. Germline assignment: CDR1 KGHSH and CDR2 LQKENI. The CDR3 DNA follows: TGTGCCAGCTCACCGGACAGGGTCTCCACTGAAGCTTTCTTT. Translation gives CASSPDRVSTEAFF. Drawing the rest from reference TRBV18 and TRBJ1-1, the complete variable domain is NAGVMQNPRHLVRRRGQEARLRCSPMKGHSHVYWYRQLPEEGLKFMVYLQKENIIDESGMPKERFSAEFPKEGPSILRIQQVVRGDSAAYFCASSPDRVSTEAFFGQGTRLTVV.

The chain joins TRBV23-1 to TRBJ1-1, with D possibly TRBD1 on 6 matching bases. TRBV23-1 is assigned to the ORF class and has an uncertain function. This CDR3 is built from 18 residues. Trimming stripped 3 bases from V and 1 base from J, with 21 bases between. CDR3 in DNA: TGCGCCAGCAGTCACGCGGCGGGGGGCAGGCCCTCGAACACTGAAGCTTTCTTT. The encoded protein is CASSHAAGGRPSNTEAFF.

This rearrangement joins TRBV29-1 to TRBJ1-2; D may be TRBD1 (5 bases). V shed 4 bases and J shed 1 base, with 10 bases lying between them. Per the germline V gene, CDR1 is SQVTM and CDR2 is ANQGSEA. The CDR3 loop spans 13 amino acids. CDR3 region: CSVGTGVNYGYTF. CDR3 nucleotides: TGCAGCGTTGGGACGGGGGTTAACTATGGCTACACCTTC.

This chain connects TRBV30 to TRBJ1-1, with TRBD1 as a possible D gene (5 bases). Germline loops: CDR1 GTSNPN, CDR2 SVGIG (reference sequence). The CDR3 loop spans 14 amino acids. Trimming left V 3 bases short and J 0 bases short, with 11 bases between. CDR3 residues: CAWRGGVLNTEAFF. In DNA form, the CDR3 reads TGTGCCTGGAGGGGGGGGGTTCTGAACACTGAAGCTTTCTTT.

The J gene is TRBJ2-3, the V gene TRBV29-1; D might be TRBD1 (5 bases). The CDR3 consists of 14 residues. Trimming pared 4 bases from V and 2 bases from J, leaving 13 bases between. The germline gives CDR1 SQVTM, CDR2 ANQGSEA. CDR3 nucleotides: TGCAGCGTTGGGCCCGCAGGGAACACAGATACGCAGTATTTT. Its translation: CSVGPAGNTDTQYF.

This clone has a handful of counts. This chain uses TRBV7-9 with TRBJ2-7; TRBD1 is a possible D gene (6 bases). The CDR3 length is 13 residues. V lost 5 bases, J lost 3 bases, and 11 bases lay in between. Germline lookup yields CDR1 SEHNR and CDR2 FQNEAQ (reference sequence). CDR3 residues: CASSRTVNYEQYF. In DNA, the CDR3 is TGTGCCAGCAGCCGGACAGTCAACTACGAGCAGTACTTC.

This clone was seen a handful of times. V gene TRBV9 combines with J gene TRBJ1-2; perhaps TRBD1 as D (5 bases). The CDR3 loop spans 13 amino acids. Trimming stripped 3 bases from V and 4 bases from J, with 10 bases between. The germline CDR1 and CDR2 sequences are SGDLS and YYNGEE. CDR3 DNA: TGTGCCAGCAGCGGTGGGGCTTCCTATGGCTACACCTTC. Translating gives CASSGGASYGYTF.

The chain carries TRBV11-2 and TRBJ2-1; TRBD1 aligns across 8 bases. CDR1 and CDR2 (germline): SGHAT, FQNNGV. This CDR3 region has 14 residues. V shed 5 bases, J shed 4 bases, and the junction held 4 bases outside the gene matches. DNA of the CDR3: TGTGCCAGCAGCCTCAGGGACAGGTACAATGAGCAGTTCTTC. The encoded protein is CASSLRDRYNEQFF.

The gene calls are TRBV29-1 and TRBJ1-1; 10 positions agree with TRBD1. The trim removed 6 bases at V and 3 bases at J, leaving 1 base unmatched. The CDR3 covers 12 residues. The germline V gene has CDR1 SQVTM and CDR2 ANQGSEA. The CDR3 reads CSVGQGDTEAFF. The CDR3 nucleotides are TGCAGCGTCGGACAGGGGGACACTGAAGCTTTCTTT.

The V call is TRBV18, the J call TRBJ1-2; D uncertain. This CDR3 has 15 amino acids. V lost 6 bases, J lost 4 bases, and 18 bases lay in between. Per the germline V gene, CDR1 is KGHSH and CDR2 is LQKENI. CDR3: CASSPDAKQAYGYTF. CDR3 sequence (DNA): TGTGCCAGCTCCCCAGACGCAAAGCAGGCCTATGGCTACACCTTC.

This clone has a handful of counts. The chain is built from TRBV23-1 and TRBJ1-3; D not certain. TRBV23-1 is an ORF, with its function uncertain. Between the trimmed V and J ends, which lost 0 bases and 0 bases, there was a span of 3 bases. There are 14 residues in the CDR3. In DNA, the CDR3 is TGCGCCAGCAGTCAATCCAACTCTGGAAACACCATATATTTT. It codes for CASSQSNSGNTIYF.

This clone was seen a handful of times. The rearrangement uses TRBV5-1 and TRBJ1-2, with a weak D call TRBD1 (6 bases). The V and J ends lost 0 bases and 5 bases respectively, with 8 bases between them. Germline values: CDR1 SGHRS, CDR2 YFSETQ. The CDR3 runs 13 residues. CDR3 protein: CASSLDREYGYTF. CDR3 in DNA: TGCGCCAGCAGCTTGGACAGGGAATATGGCTACACCTTC.

J is TRBJ1-1 and V is TRBV2, with D perhaps TRBD1 (5 bases). V gave up 4 bases and J gave up 11 bases, with 17 bases separating them. The V gene's germline CDR1 is SNHLY and CDR2 FYNNEI. The CDR3 totals 13 residues. The CDR3 is CASSVVGVPNAFF. CDR3 coding DNA: TGTGCCAGCAGTGTAGTAGGGGTTCCCAATGCTTTCTTT.

At least ten counts were recorded for this clone. The gene calls are TRBV7-9 and TRBJ2-4; 10 nucleotides line up with TRBD2. J lost 7 bases, V lost 0 bases, and 9 bases had no gene match. CDR3 length: 17 residues. Per the germline V gene, CDR1 is SEHNR and CDR2 is FQNEAQ (reference sequence). The CDR3 DNA is TGTGCCAGCAGCTTAGCGCCAGCGGGAGGGCTTTCGAACATTCAGTACTTC. Translation gives CASSLAPAGGLSNIQYF. Looking up the rest from reference TRBV7-9 and TRBJ2-4 gives the full variable domain: DTGVSQNPRHKITKRGQNVTFRCDPISEHNRLYWYRQTLGQGPEFLTYFQNEAQLEKSRLLSDRFSAERPKGSFSTLEIQRTEQGDSAMYLCASSLAPAGGLSNIQYFGAGTRLSVL.

In this sample, this clone turned up a few times. The V call is TRBV6-1, the J call TRBJ2-2; 7 nucleotides align to TRBD1. Per the germline V gene, CDR1 is MNHNS and CDR2 is SASEGT. The CDR3 is 15 amino acids. V was pared by 6 bases and J by 8 bases, with 12 bases of the junction left unmatched. The CDR3: CASSLETGLGGELFF. The DNA of the CDR3 is TGTGCCAGCAGCCTGGAGACAGGGTTAGGTGGGGAGCTGTTTTTT.

This clone was seen a few times. V and J are TRBV7-8 and TRBJ2-3, with a tentative D call TRBD2 (5 bases). V was trimmed by 4 bases and J by 4 bases, leaving 9 bases between them. CDR1 is SGHVS, CDR2 FQNEAQ, per germline. The length of the CDR3 is 13 residues. Here the CDR3 DNA reads TGTGCCAGCAGCTCCCGGACTCCAGATACGCAGTATTTT. Translation gives CASSSRTPDTQYF. Together with reference TRBV7-8 and TRBJ2-3, the CDR3 gives the full variable domain: GAGVSQSPRYKVAKRGQDVALRCDPISGHVSLFWYQQALGQGPEFLTYFQNEAQLDKSGLPSDRFFAERPEGSVSTLKIQRTQQEDSAVYLCASSSRTPDTQYFGPGTRLTVL.

The rearrangement uses TRBV5-6 and TRBJ1-2; no reliable D call. The CDR3 totals 15 residues. Trimming pared 0 bases from V and 4 bases from J, leaving 13 bases between. Germline CDR1 is SGHDT and CDR2 is YYEEEE. The CDR3 coding sequence is TGTGCCAGCAGCTTGGTGACAAGTCCATTCTATGGCTACACCTTC. Its protein product is CASSLVTSPFYGYTF.

This clone occurred a few times. The CDR3 region has the DNA TGTGCCAGCAGCGATTGCTCCCCCCGGACTCAGCAGTTCTTC. Translation gives CASSDCSPRTQQFF. The chain carries TRBV21-1 and TRBJ2-1; no check of the table's D call, TRBD2, against the DNA was made. TRBV21-1 is reported as a pseudogene. This CDR3 region has 14 residues.